This T cell receptor beta chain was sequenced for a study of cytomegalovirus exposure and HLA in healthy donors. At the level of the study: Earlier findings included approximately 120 million unique TCR beta sequences obtained from about 170 million T cells. Early release data held 85 million or so unique TCRs from HLA-typed donors. Broader study findings: TCR beta V- and J-gene trimming was later associated with a missense DCLRE1C variant. The classifier, whose performance was assessed in both the original and validation cohorts, reportedly diagnosed cytomegalovirus status with high specificity and sensitivity.

Use of 60 Vbeta and 13 Jbeta primers characterized the PCR. Profiled with immunoSEQ multiplex PCR; TCRdb holds only in-frame clones, not every one. The table lists more than 75,000 clones, with roughly 15% in the top ten. Points on this clone: Its antigen is as yet unknown. One end of the junction does not line up with germline, which may come from a read error.

Looked up from germline, CDR1 is SSHAT and CDR2 is FNYEAQ (reference sequence). The CDR3 has 14 amino acids. V and J are TRBV7-7 and TRBJ2-5; tentatively, D is TRBD2 (5 bases). The source of this sequence is a man aged 50 to 60 in good health and CMV-seropositive. The sequenced sample consisted of PBMCs. The CDR3 reads CASSLAPTGETQYF. The CDR3 DNA reads TGTGCTAGCAGCTTAGCTCCTACGGGGGAGACCCAGTACTTC.